Below, 22 T cell receptor beta chains from the same sample are listed, as sequenced in a study of T cell repertoires in cytomegalovirus infection. From the reads, TCRdb called clonotypes with MiXCR, one entry per CDR3 protein. This sample yields under 350,000 distinct CDR3 sequences, of which roughly a tenth are seen a single time; over 2.5% belongs to the top ten. The source material was PBMCs. Source of these receptors: a human donor in good health (CMV status not recorded). Some clones in this sample may be carry-over from other donors' samples.

This clonotype showed up many times. This chain connects TRBV7-6 to TRBJ2-5; D not certain. CDR3 length: 14 amino acids. The germline V gene has CDR1 SGHVS and CDR2 FNYEAQ. The V end was cut by 2 bases, the J end by 5 bases, with 12 bases between. CDR3 coding DNA: TGTGCCAGCAGCTTAATGAGAGGACGGGAGACCCAGTACTTC. Translation gives CASSLMRGRETQYF.

This clonotype was seen only a few times. This chain joins TRBV6-6 and TRBJ2-3; perhaps D is TRBD1 or TRBD2 (5 bases each). Between the trimmed V and J ends, which lost 4 bases and 1 base, there was a span of 18 bases. The germline gives CDR1 MNHNY, CDR2 SVGAGI (reference sequence). This CDR3 is built from 17 residues. CDR3 amino acids: CASSWGNGMQGTDTQYF. CDR3 DNA sequence: TGTGCCAGCAGTTGGGGGAACGGAATGCAGGGCACAGATACGCAGTATTTT.

There are many counts of this clonotype. The rearrangement uses TRBV5-1 and TRBJ2-3, with 12 bases fitting TRBD2. V gave up 0 bases and J gave up 0 bases; unmatched junction bases: 5. The CDR3 length is 18 residues. Germline V CDR1 and CDR2: SGHRS, YFSETQ. CDR3 residues: CASSLASGGAASTDTQYF. DNA for the CDR3: TGCGCCAGCAGCTTGGCTAGCGGGGGGGCCGCTAGCACAGATACGCAGTATTTT.

This clonotype has at least ten counts. This chain joins TRBV5-4 and TRBJ2-7; D is unclear. The V end lost 0 bases, the J end lost 1 base, and 5 bases lay between the germline ends. The CDR3 is made up of 13 amino acids. Germline V lookup: CDR1 SGHNT, CDR2 YYREEE (reference sequence). The chain's CDR3 is CASSLDPSYEQYV. DNA of the CDR3: TGTGCCAGCAGCTTGGATCCTTCCTACGAGCAGTACGTC.

This clonotype showed up many times. The CDR3 sequence: CASSLYSSEPTNEKLFF. Written as DNA, the CDR3 is TGTGCCAGCAGTTTATACTCTTCGGAGCCAACTAATGAAAAACTGTTTTTT. The chain has TRBV28 and TRBJ1-4; the D is unclear. The V and J ends lost 1 base and 0 bases respectively, with 12 bases between them. CDR3 length equals 17 residues. Germline V gene sequence: CDR1 MDHEN, CDR2 SYDVKM.

This clonotype appeared many times. The rearrangement joins TRBV20-1 to TRBJ2-7, with a possible D match to TRBD2 (6 bases). The CDR3 is 15 residues long. Germline loops: CDR1 DFQATT, CDR2 SNEGSKA (reference sequence). The V and J ends lost 5 bases and 1 base respectively, with 18 bases between them. The CDR3 coding sequence is TGCAGTGCTGCCCCCGGGACTGGATCTTCCTACGAGCAGTACGTC. This encodes CSAAPGTGSSYEQYV.

This clonotype was counted only a few times. This chain links TRBV29-1 with TRBJ1-4; 7 bases line up with TRBD1. The CDR3 is 13 residues long. Germline V gives CDR1 SQVTM, CDR2 ANQGSEA. The ends lost 7 bases at V and 6 bases at J; junction bases unmatched: 8. The CDR3 sequence: CSGMDRTYEKLFF. CDR3 nucleotides: TGCAGCGGCATGGACAGGACCTATGAAAAACTGTTTTTT.

There are many counts of this clonotype. The chain employs TRBV28 and TRBJ2-3, with TRBD1 identical over 8 bases. CDR1 MDHEN and CDR2 SYDVKM come from the germline V gene. The trim removed 2 bases at V and 1 base at J, leaving 11 bases unmatched. This CDR3 spans 18 amino acids. The CDR3 bases are TGTGCCAGCAGTTTAGCGGGGACAGGTGACCTCCGCACAGATACGCAGTATTTT. Its protein product is CASSLAGTGDLRTDTQYF.

Many counts were recorded for this clonotype. The gene calls are TRBV28 and TRBJ2-1, with D perhaps matching TRBD1 or TRBD2 (5 bases each). CDR1 is MDHEN, CDR2 SYDVKM, per germline. The length of the CDR3 is 13 residues. V was pared by 4 bases and J by 9 bases, with 13 bases between. The CDR3 here is CASSYRTRGEQFF. As DNA, the CDR3 is TGTGCCAGCAGTTACCGGACACGGGGTGAGCAGTTCTTC.

This clonotype came up a few times. The chain is built from TRBV19 and TRBJ1-5, with unresolved D. The V gene's germline CDR1 is LNHDA and CDR2 SQIVND (reference sequence). The CDR3 totals 13 residues. Trimming stripped 3 bases from V and 1 base from J, with 4 bases between. The CDR3 region has the DNA TGTGCCAGTAGTATTGAAAGCAATCAGCCCCAGCATTTT. Protein sequence: CASSIESNQPQHF.

This clonotype occurred many times. This chain links TRBV4-1 with TRBJ2-3, with no clear D. Looked up from germline, CDR1 is MGHRA and CDR2 is YSYEKL. V was clipped by 0 bases and J by 2 bases, with 6 bases between them. This CDR3 has 14 amino acids. This chain's CDR3 is CASSQETITDTQYF. CDR3 DNA sequence: TGCGCCAGCAGCCAAGAGACAATCACAGATACGCAGTATTTT.

CDR3 in DNA: TGCAGTGCTCCGGGACAGGGGGCTTGGGAGACCCAGTACTTC. Translation gives CSAPGQGAWETQYF. The chain joins TRBV20-1 to TRBJ2-5; TRBD1 matches 12 bases. Germline V gene lookup returns CDR1 DFQATT and CDR2 SNEGSKA (reference sequence). V lost 5 bases to trimming and J lost 5 bases; unmatched junction nucleotides: 6. The CDR3 sequence is 14 residues long.

The V and J genes are TRBV19 and TRBJ2-1; TRBD1 matches at 9 bases. The CDR3 extends over 15 amino acids. Germline CDR1 reads LNHDA; CDR2 reads SQIVND (reference sequence). Trimming at V came to 6 bases and at J to 0 bases, leaving 3 bases not matched to a gene. The CDR3 coding sequence is TGTGCCAGTAGGGAGACAGGGGGCTCCTACAATGAGCAGTTCTTC. It yields the protein CASRETGGSYNEQFF.

This clonotype was counted ten times or more. V gene TRBV20-1 combines with J gene TRBJ1-1; 8 bases map to TRBD1. From germline, CDR1 is DFQATT and CDR2 SNEGSKA (reference sequence). V was clipped by 2 bases and J by 0 bases; unmatched bases: 5. The CDR3 is made up of 15 amino acids. The CDR3 loop reads CSARSRTGMNTEAFF. Here the CDR3 DNA reads TGCAGTGCTAGATCCCGGACAGGGATGAACACTGAAGCTTTCTTT.

This clonotype was seen ten or more times. V and J are TRBV28 and TRBJ2-5; possible D gene TRBD1, 6 bases. The CDR3 covers 14 residues. Between the trimmed V and J ends, which lost 5 bases and 1 base, there was a span of 11 bases. The germline V gene encodes CDR1 MDHEN and CDR2 SYDVKM. The CDR3 is CASSQGTVQETQYF. The CDR3, as DNA: TGTGCCAGCAGTCAGGGGACGGTCCAAGAGACCCAGTACTTC. The full variable domain, rest sourced from reference TRBV28 and TRBJ2-5, is DVKVTQSSRYLVKRTGEKVFLECVQDMDHENMFWYRQDPGLGLRLIYFSYDVKMKEKGDIPEGYSVSREKKERFSLILESASTNQTSMYLCASSQGTVQETQYFGPGTRLLVL.

The sample holds many counts of this clonotype. This rearrangement joins TRBV6-2 or TRBV6-3 to TRBJ2-3; 14 nucleotides align to TRBD2. CDR3 length equals 15 residues. Germline CDR1 reads MNHEY; CDR2 reads SVGEGT. V was clipped by 5 bases and J by 7 bases; unmatched bases: 5. Here the CDR3 reads CASSGRTSGGNTQYF. The CDR3 DNA sequence: TGTGCCAGCAGTGGACGGACTAGCGGGGGGAATACGCAGTATTTT.

This clonotype showed up many times. The CDR3 loop is CASSSGEKLFF. In DNA form, the CDR3 reads TGTGCCAGCAGCTCGGGGGAAAAACTGTTTTTT. The chain is built from TRBV7-2 and TRBJ1-4; D is uncertain. This CDR3 is 11 amino acids long. V lost 4 bases and J 8 bases, leaving 5 bases between the germline ends. Germline CDR1 reads SGHTA; CDR2 reads FQGNSA.

This clonotype was seen many times. The V and J genes are TRBV12-3 or TRBV12-4 and TRBJ1-1; a weak D match, TRBD1 (6 bases). The ends were cut back, 5 bases at V and 3 bases at J, with 16 bases in the middle. This CDR3 comprises 15 residues. In nucleotides, the CDR3 is TGTGCCAGCAGTCCTATTGACAGGCGGGACACTGAAGCTTTCTTT. It yields the protein CASSPIDRRDTEAFF.

This clonotype was detected many times. The CDR3 sequence is CASSYSNDAETQYF. The CDR3 bases are TGTGCCAGCAGTTACTCGAACGATGCAGAGACCCAGTACTTC. V gene TRBV6-2 or TRBV6-3 combines with J gene TRBJ2-5; D is unresolved. Trimming removed 0 bases from V and 4 bases from J, with 9 bases in between. In germline, CDR1 is MNHEY, CDR2 SVGEGT. CDR3 length equals 14 residues.

In its sample, this clonotype was seen many times. This chain joins TRBV6-5 and TRBJ2-7; possibly TRBD1 for D (6 bases). The germline CDR1 and CDR2 sequences are MNHEY and SVGAGI. The germline V and J ends were trimmed by 8 bases and 5 bases, with 10 bases remaining between them. This CDR3 has 11 amino acids. Here the CDR3 reads CASQGRHEQYF. The CDR3 bases are TGTGCCAGCCAGGGGAGACACGAGCAGTACTTC.

This clonotype was detected ten times or more. V and J are TRBV29-1 and TRBJ2-7, with D tentatively TRBD1 or TRBD2 (5 bases each). The germline gives CDR1 SQVTM, CDR2 ANQGSEA. Trimming left V 0 bases short and J 6 bases short, with 12 bases between. The CDR3 covers 13 residues. Here the CDR3 reads CSVEEAGTLEQYV. The CDR3 nucleotides are TGCAGCGTTGAAGAAGCCGGGACCCTCGAGCAGTACGTC.

This clonotype has just a few counts. The V gene is TRBV20-1, the J gene TRBJ2-1; D might be TRBD1 (5 bases). Per germline, CDR1 DFQATT and CDR2 SNEGSKA (reference sequence). V lost 1 base, J lost 7 bases, and 11 bases lay in between. This CDR3 has 13 residues. The CDR3 region has the DNA TGCAGTGCTAGAGGGGGCCTGGGGAATGAGCAGTTCTTC. Translated, it gives CSARGGLGNEQFF.